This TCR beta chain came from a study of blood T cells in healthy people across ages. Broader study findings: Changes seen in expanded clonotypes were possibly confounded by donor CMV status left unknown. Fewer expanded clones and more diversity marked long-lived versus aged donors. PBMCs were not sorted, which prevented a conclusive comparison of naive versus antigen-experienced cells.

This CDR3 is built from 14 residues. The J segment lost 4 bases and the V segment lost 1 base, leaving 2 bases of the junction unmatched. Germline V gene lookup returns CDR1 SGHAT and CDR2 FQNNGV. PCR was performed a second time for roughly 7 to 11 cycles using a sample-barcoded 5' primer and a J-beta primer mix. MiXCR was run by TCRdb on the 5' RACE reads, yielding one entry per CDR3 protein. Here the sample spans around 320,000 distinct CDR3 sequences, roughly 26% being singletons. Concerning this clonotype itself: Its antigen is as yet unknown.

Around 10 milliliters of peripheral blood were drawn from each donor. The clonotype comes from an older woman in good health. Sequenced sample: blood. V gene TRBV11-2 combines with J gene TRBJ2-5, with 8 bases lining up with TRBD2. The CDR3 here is CASSLGGRRETQYF. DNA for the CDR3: TGTGCCAGCAGCTTAGGCGGGAGGCGAGAGACCCAGTACTTC.